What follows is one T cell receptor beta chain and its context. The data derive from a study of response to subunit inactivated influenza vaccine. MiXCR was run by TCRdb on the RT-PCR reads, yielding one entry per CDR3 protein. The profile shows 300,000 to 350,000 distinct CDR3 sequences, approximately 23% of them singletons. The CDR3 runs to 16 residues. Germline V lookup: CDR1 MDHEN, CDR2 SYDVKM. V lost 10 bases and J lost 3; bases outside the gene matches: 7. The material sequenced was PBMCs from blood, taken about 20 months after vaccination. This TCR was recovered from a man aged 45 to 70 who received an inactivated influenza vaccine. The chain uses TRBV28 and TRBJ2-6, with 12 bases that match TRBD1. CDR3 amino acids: CAIGTGGARGANVLTF. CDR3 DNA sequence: TGTGCCATCGGGACAGGGGGCGCTCGTGGGGCCAACGTCCTGACTTTC.